These 18 T cell receptor beta chains were all obtained from the same sample, sequenced in a study of cytomegalovirus exposure and HLA in healthy donors. TCRdb keeps only in-frame clones here, not all; method: immunoSEQ multiplex PCR. The table shows over 45,000 clones, with under 95% occurring only once. The sample taken for sequencing was PBMCs. The receptors stem from a man between 18 and 35 years old in good health and CMV-seronegative.

J is TRBJ2-3 and V is TRBV7-2; tentatively, D is TRBD2 (6 bases). Germline V gene data show CDR1 as SGHTA and CDR2 as FQGNSA. Trimming took off 4 bases at V and 5 bases at J, with 22 bases between the two ends. The CDR3 spans 17 residues. CDR3 nucleotides: TGTGCCAGCAGCTCCTCCCGGAGGCCCCACGGGGGAGATACGCAGTATTTT. Translation: CASSSSRRPHGGDTQYF.

This clone was seen a handful of times. The rearrangement joins TRBV19 to TRBJ1-5; 7 bases match TRBD1. Germline V gene data show CDR1 as LNHDA and CDR2 as SQIVND (reference sequence). CDR3 length: 15 residues. The junction had 10 bases not matched to a gene; V was cut back by 9 bases and J by 2 bases. The CDR3 DNA reads as TGTGCCAGCAAAACGGCAGGGGGAGGCAATCAGCCCCAGCATTTT. Encoded protein: CASKTAGGGNQPQHF.

V is TRBV4-3 and J is TRBJ2-1; no reliable D call. Germline V gives CDR1 LGHNA, CDR2 YSLEER. Trimming removed 0 bases from V and 6 bases from J, with 12 bases in between. The CDR3 is 15 amino acids. The CDR3 sequence: CASSQDRVLGNEQFF. In nucleotides, the CDR3 is TGCGCCAGCAGCCAAGATCGGGTTCTGGGCAATGAGCAGTTCTTC.

This clone is a singleton in its sample. One end of the junction varies from germline; a read error may be responsible. CDR3 DNA: TGTGCTAGCAGCTTAGGGTTTGCGGGAGCAGAGACCCAGTACTTC. This translates into CASSLGFAGAETQYF. V and J are TRBV7-7 and TRBJ2-5, with 7 bases lining up with TRBD2. Germline V lookup: CDR1 SSHAT, CDR2 FNYEAQ (reference sequence). The CDR3 runs 15 residues. Drawing the rest from reference TRBV7-7 and TRBJ2-5, the complete variable domain is GAGVSQSPRYKVTKRGQDVTLRCDPISSHATLYWYQQALGQGPEFLTYFNYEAQPDKSGLPSDRFSAERPEGSISTLTIQRTEQRDSAMYRCASSLGFAGAETQYFGPGTRLLVL.

The count of this clone is one. The chain links TRBV7-8 to TRBJ2-1, with D tentatively TRBD2 (6 bases). Germline lookup yields CDR1 SGHVS and CDR2 FQNEAQ. The CDR3 is 15 residues long. Trimming took 2 bases from V and 8 from J, leaving 16 bases between them. CDR3 region: CASSLSLSSVHEQFF. The CDR3 coding sequence is TGTGCCAGCAGCTTAAGTCTGTCTAGCGTGCATGAGCAGTTCTTC.

This chain links TRBV11-2 with TRBJ2-2; 8 bases agree with TRBD1. V shed 4 bases and J 3 bases; nucleotides not matched to a gene: 13. The CDR3 runs 18 residues. The V gene's germline CDR1 is SGHAT and CDR2 FQNNGV. The CDR3 loop reads CASSSTRPQGADTGELFF. CDR3 DNA: TGTGCCAGCAGCTCTACACGGCCCCAGGGGGCGGACACCGGGGAGCTGTTTTTT. Full variable domain (remainder filled in from reference TRBV11-2 and TRBJ2-2): EAGVAQSPRYKIIEKRQSVAFWCNPISGHATLYWYQQILGQGPKLLIQFQNNGVVDDSQLPKDRFSAERLKGVDSTLKIQPAKLEDSAVYLCASSSTRPQGADTGELFFGEGSRLTVL.

This clone was counted between two and nine times. The V and J genes are TRBV28 and TRBJ2-1; no firm D call. Germline V gene lookup returns CDR1 MDHEN and CDR2 SYDVKM. V was shortened by 2 bases and J by 4 bases, with 9 bases between the two germline ends. CDR3 length equals 14 residues. The CDR3 coding sequence is TGTGCCAGCAGTTTACCAGATTCATACAATGAGCAGTTCTTC. It translates to CASSLPDSYNEQFF.

The J gene is TRBJ2-7, the V gene TRBV30; the D is unclear. Trimming took 2 bases from V and 3 from J, leaving 5 bases between them. This CDR3 spans 11 amino acids. Germline V gene lookup returns CDR1 GTSNPN and CDR2 SVGIG (reference sequence). The CDR3 sequence: CAWSFGYEQYF. The CDR3 coding sequence is TGTGCCTGGAGTTTCGGCTACGAGCAGTACTTC.

This chain connects TRBV30 to TRBJ1-5; D uncertain. Trimming removed 5 bases at V and 2 bases at J, with 16 bases between. Per germline, CDR1 GTSNPN and CDR2 SVGIG (reference sequence). The CDR3 consists of 15 residues. CDR3 sequence: CAWGPRERGNQPQHF. CDR3 DNA: TGTGCCTGGGGTCCTCGGGAACGTGGCAATCAGCCCCAGCATTTT. The full variable domain, its missing parts supplied by reference TRBV30 and TRBJ1-5, is SQTIHQWPATLVQPVGSPLSLECTVEGTSNPNLYWYRQAAGRGLQLLFYSVGIGQISSEVPQNLSASRPQDRQFILSSKKLLLSDSGFYLCAWGPRERGNQPQHFGDGTRLSIL.

V and J are TRBV7-2 and TRBJ2-1; possible D gene TRBD1, 5 bases. The CDR3 totals 13 residues. With 6 bases removed from V and 10 bases from J, the gap between germline ends came to 16 bases. Germline V CDR1 and CDR2: SGHTA, FQGNSA. As DNA, the CDR3 is TGTGCCAGCAGTTTCCAGGGATTCGGGGAGCAGTTCTTC. Protein product: CASSFQGFGEQFF.

This chain links TRBV6-6 with TRBJ1-2, with a weak D call TRBD1 (6 bases). This CDR3 is built from 14 residues. V lost 6 bases to trimming and J lost 8 bases, with 19 bases between them. Germline loops: CDR1 MNHNY, CDR2 SVGAGI (reference sequence). In DNA, the CDR3 is TGTGCCAGCAGACCCGGGGGGCGGGCGTTGGGCTACACCTTC. Protein sequence: CASRPGGRALGYTF.

The V and J genes are TRBV28 and TRBJ1-3; 7 bases agree with TRBD1. The germline CDR1 and CDR2 sequences are MDHEN and SYDVKM. This CDR3 has 12 amino acids. The J segment lost 3 bases and the V segment lost 8 bases, leaving 1 base of the junction unmatched. CDR3 in DNA: TGTGCCAGCGGGGACAGTGGAAACACCATATATTTT. It encodes CASGDSGNTIYF.

The V and J genes are TRBV19 and TRBJ2-2; D not certain. This CDR3 is 14 amino acids long. Trimming removed 3 bases at V and 6 bases at J, with 11 bases between. Germline CDR1 LNHDA, CDR2 SQIVND (reference sequence). The chain's CDR3 is CASSINSVAGELFF. CDR3 sequence (DNA): TGTGCCAGTAGTATCAACTCGGTGGCCGGGGAGCTGTTTTTT.

This clone has more than one count but fewer than ten. The chain has TRBV13 and TRBJ2-5, with D perhaps matching TRBD2 (6 bases). Trimming took 5 bases from V and 1 from J, leaving 29 bases between them. Germline CDR1 is PRHDT and CDR2 is FYEKMQ (reference sequence). The CDR3 extends over 20 amino acids. For the CDR3, the DNA is TGTGCCAGCAGCACTACTCTAACCCGGGACTCCCTCAGGCTCCAAGAGACCCAGTACTTC. Translating it yields CASSTTLTRDSLRLQETQYF.

This clone showed up just a few times. This chain uses TRBV5-5 with TRBJ2-2, with TRBD1 as a possible D gene (6 bases). Per germline, CDR1 SGHKS and CDR2 YYEKEE (reference sequence). This CDR3 contains 16 residues. V was cut by 0 bases and J by 1 base, with 10 bases left in between. As DNA, the CDR3 is TGTGCCAGCAGCTTGGTTGCAGGGGTGAACACCGGGGAGCTGTTTTTT. Protein: CASSLVAGVNTGELFF. Combining the CDR3 with reference TRBV5-5 and TRBJ2-2 gives the whole variable domain DAGVTQSPTHLIKTRGQQVTLRCSPISGHKSVSWYQQVLGQGPQFIFQYYEKEERGRGNFPDRFSARQFPNYSSELNVNALLLGDSALYLCASSLVAGVNTGELFFGEGSRLTVL.

The V call is TRBV15, the J call TRBJ2-7, with D hard to call. The CDR3 spans 14 residues. Looked up from germline, CDR1 is LNHNV and CDR2 is YYDKDF (reference sequence). With 1 base removed from V and 0 bases from J, the gap between germline ends came to 7 bases. In nucleotides, the CDR3 is TGTGCCACCAGCAGAGGTGCCAGCTCCTACGAGCAGTACTTC. This sequence encodes CATSRGASSYEQYF.

The V call is TRBV6-1, the J call TRBJ1-1; D not certain. The CDR3 sequence is 14 residues long. Germline V lookup: CDR1 MNHNS, CDR2 SASEGT. Trimming took off 4 bases at V and 0 bases at J, with 9 bases between the two ends. The CDR3 coding sequence is TGTGCCAGCAGTGGAAGAGTTGTGAACACTGAAGCTTTCTTT. Amino acids: CASSGRVVNTEAFF.

This clone was seen only once. The chain joins TRBV6-1 to TRBJ1-1; TRBD1 agrees at 9 bases. The CDR3 length is 17 residues. Per the germline V gene, CDR1 is MNHNS and CDR2 is SASEGT. V lost 1 base, J lost 2 bases, and 8 bases stayed unmatched. CDR3 amino acids: CASSEEAGQGINTEAFF. In nucleotides, the CDR3 is TGTGCCAGCAGTGAAGAAGCCGGACAGGGGATTAACACTGAAGCTTTCTTT.